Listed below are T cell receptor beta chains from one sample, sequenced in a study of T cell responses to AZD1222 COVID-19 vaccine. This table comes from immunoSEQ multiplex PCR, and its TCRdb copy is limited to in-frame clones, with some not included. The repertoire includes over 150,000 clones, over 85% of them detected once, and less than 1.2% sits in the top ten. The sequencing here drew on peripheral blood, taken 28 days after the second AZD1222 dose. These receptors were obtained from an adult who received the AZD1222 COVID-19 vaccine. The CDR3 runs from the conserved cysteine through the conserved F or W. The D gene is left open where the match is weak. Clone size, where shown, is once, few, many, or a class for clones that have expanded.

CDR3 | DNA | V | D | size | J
CASGDRGLFGNTIYF | TGTGCCAGCGGGGATAGGGGTTTGTTTGGAAACACCATATATTTT | TRBV3-1/TRBV3-2 | . | . | TRBJ1-3
CASSQFPGTGPETRNTIYF | TGTGCCAGCAGCCAATTTCCAGGAACAGGGCCGGAGACGCGAAACACCATATATTTT | TRBV3-1/TRBV3-2 | . | . | TRBJ1-3
CASSHGTGTGELFF | TGCGCCAGCAGCCATGGAACAGGGACCGGGGAGCTGTTTTTT | TRBV4-3 | . | . | TRBJ2-2
CASSPPQGPNNSPLHF | TGTGCCAGCTCACCACCGCAGGGGCCCAATAATTCACCCCTCCACTTT | TRBV18 | . | once | TRBJ1-6
CASSIGRGRDQPQHF | TGTGCCAGTAGTATAGGACGGGGCAGGGATCAGCCCCAGCATTTT | TRBV19 | . | . | TRBJ1-5
CASSLGSAKNIQYF | TGTGCCAGCAGCTTGGGGTCAGCCAAAAACATTCAGTACTTC | TRBV5-6 | . | . | TRBJ2-4
CASSYNGAVGQPQHF | TGTGCCAGCAGTTACAACGGCGCTGTAGGGCAGCCCCAGCATTTT | TRBV6-5 | . | once | TRBJ1-5
CAWSDQGGQPQHF | TGTGCCTGGAGTGACCAGGGTGGTCAGCCCCAGCATTTT | TRBV30 | . | . | TRBJ1-5
CAISGGASAEAFF | TGTGCCATCAGTGGGGGCGCCTCAGCTGAAGCTTTCTTT | TRBV10-3 | . | . | TRBJ1-1
CASSDSGGGGYGYTF | TGTGCCAGCAGTGACAGCGGAGGGGGTGGCTATGGCTACACCTTC | TRBV25-1 | . | . | TRBJ1-2
CATSRDQPQVASGGKETQYF | TGTGCCACCAGCAGAGATCAGCCCCAAGTGGCTAGCGGGGGAAAAGAGACCCAGTACTTC | TRBV15 | TRBD2 | . | TRBJ2-5
CASSQDRDTEAFF | TGCGCCAGCAGCCAAGATAGGGACACTGAAGCTTTCTTT | TRBV4-3 | . | . | TRBJ1-1
CASSFRSPSGNQPQHF | TGTGCCAGCAGCTTTCGGAGTCCTTCCGGCAATCAGCCCCAGCATTTT | TRBV7-9 | . | . | TRBJ1-5
CASSSTGISYNEQFF | TGTGCCAGCAGTTCAACAGGGATCTCCTACAATGAGCAGTTCTTC | TRBV6-5 | . | . | TRBJ2-1
CASSPAYSNQPQHF | TGTGCCAGTAGTCCCGCATATAGCAATCAGCCCCAGCATTTT | TRBV19 | . | . | TRBJ1-5
CASSQGLPSLKGTIYF | TGTGCCAGCAGCCAAGGACTTCCTTCTCTGAAGGGCACCATATATTTT | TRBV3-1/TRBV3-2 | . | once | TRBJ1-3
CASSEGVDRGTDTQYF | TGTGCCAGCAGTGAAGGGGTAGACAGGGGAACAGATACGCAGTATTTT | TRBV6-1 | TRBD1 | . | TRBJ2-3
CASSLLNHGVSGNTIYF | TGTGCCAGCAGCTTACTAAACCACGGAGTCTCTGGAAACACCATATATTTT | TRBV7-6 | . | . | TRBJ1-3
CASSKGQGVYNEQFF | TGTGCCAGTAGTAAGGGACAGGGGGTTTACAATGAGCAGTTCTTC | TRBV19 | TRBD1 | . | TRBJ2-1
CASQRGAGTGAYEQYF | TGTGCCAGCCAGCGAGGGGCGGGGACAGGGGCCTACGAGCAGTACTTC | TRBV28 | TRBD1 | . | TRBJ2-7
CASSRVTGSYEQYF | TGTGCCAGCTCCCGAGTGACAGGTTCGTACGAGCAGTACTTC | TRBV18 | . | . | TRBJ2-7
CASSSGVSGQPQHF | TGTGCCAGCAGTTCAGGGGTGAGTGGTCAGCCCCAGCATTTT | TRBV6-2/TRBV6-3 | . | once | TRBJ1-5
CASSDSGSFYYEQYF | TGTGCCAGCAGCGACTCCGGTAGTTTTTACTACGAGCAGTACTTC | TRBV27 | . | . | TRBJ2-7
CASSPPTDFYGYTF | TGTGCCAGCAGCCCTCCGACAGACTTTTATGGCTACACCTTC | TRBV7-8 | . | . | TRBJ1-2
CASSSREGRGHSGNTIYF | TGTGCCAGCAGCTCGCGTGAGGGCAGGGGGCATAGTGGAAACACCATATATTTT | TRBV7-9 | TRBD1 | . | TRBJ1-3
CASSLMRTSHEQFF | TGTGCCAGCAGCTTAATGCGGACTAGCCATGAGCAGTTCTTC | TRBV7-3 | TRBD2 | once | TRBJ2-1
CASRPTNTEAFF | TGTGCCAGCAGGCCGACGAACACTGAAGCTTTCTTT | TRBV7-9 | . | . | TRBJ1-1
CASSSAKGTDTQYF | TGTGCCAGCAGCTCCGCAAAGGGCACAGATACGCAGTATTTT | TRBV7-8 | . | . | TRBJ2-3
CASTGTDNNSPLHF | TGTGCCTCGACCGGGACGGACAATAATTCACCCCTCCACTTT | TRBV30 | . | . | TRBJ1-6
CASSHGQGKIEQYF | TGTGCCAGCAGCCACGGCCAGGGAAAAATCGAGCAGTACTTC | TRBV3-1/TRBV3-2 | . | . | TRBJ2-7
CASSYEAGGLTDTQYF | TGTGCCAGCAGTTACGAAGCGGGGGGCCTCACAGATACGCAGTATTTT | TRBV6-5 | TRBD2 | . | TRBJ2-3
CASSQDPGTGADYEQYF | TGCGCCAGCAGCCAAGATCCTGGGACAGGGGCCGACTACGAGCAGTACTTC | TRBV4-1 | TRBD1 | . | TRBJ2-7
CASSSGAGTVQETQYF | TGTGCCAGCAGCTCGGGGGCTGGGACAGTCCAAGAGACCCAGTACTTC | TRBV7-9 | . | . | TRBJ2-5
CASSQRTGALIGNQPQHF | TGTGCCAGCTCCCAAAGGACAGGGGCCCTTATAGGGAATCAGCCCCAGCATTTT | TRBV18 | TRBD1 | . | TRBJ1-5
CASSNPSGGTDTQYF | TGTGCCAGCAGTAACCCTAGCGGGGGGACAGATACGCAGTATTTT | TRBV6-2/TRBV6-3 | TRBD2 | . | TRBJ2-3
CASSLDVNYGYTF | TGTGCCAGCAGCTTAGATGTTAACTATGGCTACACCTTC | TRBV7-8 | . | . | TRBJ1-2
CASSLDWGALETQYF | TGTGCCAGCAGCTTAGATTGGGGGGCCTTGGAGACCCAGTACTTC | TRBV11-2 | . | . | TRBJ2-5
CASSSPGRNTEAFF | TGTGCCAGCAGCTCGCCGGGGCGAAACACTGAAGCTTTCTTT | TRBV7-2 | . | . | TRBJ1-1
CASRVDSNYGYTF | TGTGCCAGCAGGGTGGACAGTAACTATGGCTACACCTTC | TRBV2 | . | . | TRBJ1-2
CASSGSTASIGAFF | TGTGCCAGCAGTGGATCGACAGCGTCCATTGGGGCTTTCTTT | TRBV6-2/TRBV6-3 | . | few | TRBJ1-1
CASSFRTGELFF | TGTGCCAGCAGCTTCAGGACCGGGGAGCTGTTTTTT | TRBV7-3 | . | . | TRBJ2-2
CASSSGANTEAFF | TGTGCCAGTAGCTCCGGGGCGAACACTGAAGCTTTCTTT | TRBV19 | . | . | TRBJ1-1
CATSRDELQSIDMNTEAFF | TGTGCCACCAGCAGAGACGAATTGCAAAGTATAGACATGAACACTGAAGCTTTCTTT | TRBV15 | . | . | TRBJ1-1
CSALGTGELFF | TGCAGTGCTTTGGGGACCGGGGAGCTGTTTTTT | TRBV20-1 | . | . | TRBJ2-2
CASSVGSGAGSYEKLFF | TGTGCCAGCAGCGTAGGATCAGGGGCTGGTTCCTATGAAAAACTGTTTTTT | TRBV9 | . | . | TRBJ1-4
CASSYRRGRANNEQFF | TGTGCCAGCAGTTACCGGCGGGGGCGGGCAAACAATGAGCAGTTCTTC | TRBV6-2/TRBV6-3 | . | . | TRBJ2-1
CASSEANGLNQPQHF | TGTGCCAGCAGTGAAGCGAACGGACTCAATCAGCCCCAGCATTTT | TRBV6-1 | . | . | TRBJ1-5
CAWSPVSGNTIYF | TGTGCCTGGAGTCCGGTCTCTGGAAACACCATATATTTT | TRBV30 | . | . | TRBJ1-3
CASSVAEGLGQSGYTF | TGTGCCAGCAGCGTAGCGGAGGGACTTGGACAGAGTGGCTACACCTTC | TRBV9 | . | . | TRBJ1-2
CASSLGQGGTGELFF | TGTGCCAGCAGCTTGGGGCAGGGTGGCACCGGGGAGCTGTTTTTT | TRBV5-4 | . | . | TRBJ2-2
CASSVGPSTDSYEQYF | TGTGCCAGCAGCGTAGGACCTTCGACAGACTCCTACGAGCAGTACTTC | TRBV9 | . | . | TRBJ2-7
CASSLEGIGNTIYF | TGCGCCAGCAGCTTAGAAGGGATAGGAAACACCATATATTTT | TRBV5-1 | . | . | TRBJ1-3